These 14 T cell receptor beta chains were sequenced from one sample in a study of CD8+ T cells in alopecia areata. RNA was extracted and reverse transcribed into cDNA as the sequencing template. Sequenced by immunoSEQ multiplex PCR; TCRdb stores in-frame clones only, minus some. The sample contains some 200,000 clones, about three fifths of which appear only once. Treatment denoted: oral pan-JAK inhibitor, 5-10 mg twice daily. Sample: CD4+ T cells sorted from blood, taken at week 4, from a patient treated with tofacitinib. The source of these receptors is a human donor with alopecia areata.

This sequence joins TRBV10-2 and TRBJ2-5; D is undetermined. Germline V gene data show CDR1 as WSHSY and CDR2 as SAAADI. There are 13 residues in the CDR3. Trimming pared 2 bases from V and 1 base from J, leaving 5 bases between. The CDR3 protein is CASSENSQETQYF. CDR3 nucleotides: TGCGCCAGCAGTGAGAACTCCCAAGAGACCCAGTACTTC.

This clone was counted between two and nine times. The chain employs TRBV29-1 and TRBJ1-2, with D perhaps TRBD1 (5 bases). V lost 7 bases and J 4 bases, leaving 13 bases between the germline ends. Germline loops: CDR1 SQVTM, CDR2 ANQGSEA. CDR3 length equals 12 residues. Here the CDR3 reads CSARPTGYGYTF. CDR3 sequence (DNA): TGCAGCGCAAGGCCCACAGGCTATGGCTACACCTTC.

This chain connects TRBV29-1 to TRBJ1-3; D is undetermined. V lost 1 base, J lost 0 bases, and 7 bases lay in between. This CDR3 comprises 14 residues. Germline assignment: CDR1 SQVTM and CDR2 ANQGSEA. The CDR3 spells CSVEGTLSGNTIYF. In nucleotides, the CDR3 is TGCAGCGTTGAAGGGACTCTCTCTGGAAACACCATATATTTT.

This clone was observed a handful of times. The genes are TRBV6-6 and TRBJ2-7, with no clear D. The CDR3 extends over 13 amino acids. CDR1 MNHNY and CDR2 SVGAGI come from the germline V gene (reference sequence). Trimming removed 6 bases at V and 1 base at J, with 10 bases between. CDR3 sequence (DNA): TGTGCCAGCAGACCAAGTGCATCCTACGAGCAGTACTTC. This translates into CASRPSASYEQYF.

CDR3 in amino acids: CAFTKRETQYF. In DNA, the CDR3 is TGTGCCTTCACCAAAAGGGAGACCCAGTACTTC. V gene TRBV30 combines with J gene TRBJ2-5; D uncertain. The CDR3 length is 11 residues. Germline V CDR1 and CDR2: GTSNPN, SVGIG (reference sequence). The V gene lost 7 bases and the J gene lost 5 bases, with 11 bases spanning the gap.

CDR3 DNA sequence: TGTGCCAGCAACCCACAGGGGGCGGTGTTCACTGAAGCTTTCTTT. It translates to CASNPQGAVFTEAFF. The chain joins TRBV6-1 to TRBJ1-1, with TRBD1 identical over 9 bases. The junction had 10 bases not matched to a gene; V was cut back by 7 bases and J by 4 bases. This CDR3 region has 15 residues. From germline, CDR1 is MNHNS and CDR2 SASEGT.

The rearrangement links TRBV9 to TRBJ2-5; a weak D match, TRBD2 (5 bases). CDR1 and CDR2 from the germline V gene are SGDLS and YYNGEE. The V end lost 0 bases, the J end lost 5 bases, and 14 bases lay between the germline ends. The CDR3 contains 15 residues. The CDR3 DNA sequence: TGTGCCAGCAGCGTAGACGGCGGGTGGATGGAGACCCAGTACTTC. This translates into CASSVDGGWMETQYF.

This chain links TRBV27 with TRBJ2-1, with TRBD2 matching over 8 bases. CDR3 size: 17 residues. Unmatched junction bases numbered 11, after V lost 4 bases and J lost 3 bases. Germline V lookup: CDR1 MNHEY, CDR2 SMNVEV (reference sequence). The CDR3 loop reads CASSSPSTSDLYNEQFF. The CDR3 DNA follows: TGTGCCAGCAGTTCACCCTCGACTAGCGATCTCTACAATGAGCAGTTCTTC.

As concerns this clone: Other DNA sequences of this sample code for an identical CDR3. The chain recombines TRBV30 with TRBJ2-5; possible D gene TRBD1, 5 bases. V shed 1 base and J shed 1 base, with 7 bases lying between them. This CDR3 region has 13 residues. CDR1 is GTSNPN, CDR2 SVGIG, per germline (reference sequence). CDR3 bases: TGTGCCTGGAGTGAAGACAGCCAAGAGACCCAGTACTTC. Translated, it gives CAWSEDSQETQYF.

The chain recombines TRBV4-1 with TRBJ2-7; weak D call: TRBD1 (6 bases). The CDR3 consists of 12 residues. Germline lookup yields CDR1 MGHRA and CDR2 YSYEKL. Trimming left V 4 bases short and J 10 bases short, with 14 bases between. This CDR3 is CASSLSDSLQYF. The CDR3 DNA sequence: TGCGCCAGCAGCCTTTCGGACAGCTTACAGTACTTC.

This clone came up a few times. J is TRBJ2-4 and V is TRBV5-1; 12 bases are a match to TRBD2. Germline CDR1 and CDR2: SGHRS and YFSETQ. The J segment lost 2 bases and the V segment lost 4 bases, leaving 4 bases of the junction unmatched. This CDR3 is 16 amino acids long. The CDR3 is CASSPTSGGTKNIQYF. The CDR3 DNA sequence: TGCGCCAGCAGCCCGACTAGCGGGGGAACCAAAAACATTCAGTACTTC.

The gene calls are TRBV5-4 and TRBJ2-7, with TRBD1 matching 7 bases. Germline-derived CDR1 and CDR2 are SGHNT and YYREEE (reference sequence). The CDR3 consists of 15 residues. The V segment lost 0 bases and the J segment 7 bases; nucleotides outside the gene matches: 10. The CDR3 protein is CASSLGKGAPREQYF. The DNA of the CDR3 is TGTGCCAGCAGCTTGGGTAAGGGGGCGCCTCGAGAGCAGTACTTC. Using reference TRBV5-4 and TRBJ2-7 for the parts outside the CDR3, the full variable domain is ETGVTQSPTHLIKTRGQQVTLRCSSQSGHNTVSWYQQALGQGPQFIFQYYREEENGRGNFPPRFSGLQFPNYSSELNVNALELDDSALYLCASSLGKGAPREQYFGPGTRLTVT.

A single count supports this clone. The chain recombines TRBV6-1 with TRBJ1-2, with a weak D call TRBD1 (5 bases). This CDR3 spans 15 amino acids. Germline loops: CDR1 MNHNS, CDR2 SASEGT. V gave up 4 bases and J gave up 6 bases, with 18 bases separating them. Here the CDR3 reads CASSGVQEGGNGYTF. The DNA of the CDR3 is TGTGCCAGCAGTGGAGTACAGGAAGGCGGGAATGGCTACACCTTC.

This clone was picked up a small number of times. The rearrangement uses TRBV29-1 and TRBJ1-2, with TRBD1 identical over 7 bases. Germline V gene lookup returns CDR1 SQVTM and CDR2 ANQGSEA. The CDR3 is 14 residues long. With V trimmed by 4 bases and J by 3 bases, 8 bases remained unmatched. CDR3 bases: TGCAGCGTTGCCGGGACAGCGATGGACTATGGCTACACCTTC. It is translated as CSVAGTAMDYGYTF.